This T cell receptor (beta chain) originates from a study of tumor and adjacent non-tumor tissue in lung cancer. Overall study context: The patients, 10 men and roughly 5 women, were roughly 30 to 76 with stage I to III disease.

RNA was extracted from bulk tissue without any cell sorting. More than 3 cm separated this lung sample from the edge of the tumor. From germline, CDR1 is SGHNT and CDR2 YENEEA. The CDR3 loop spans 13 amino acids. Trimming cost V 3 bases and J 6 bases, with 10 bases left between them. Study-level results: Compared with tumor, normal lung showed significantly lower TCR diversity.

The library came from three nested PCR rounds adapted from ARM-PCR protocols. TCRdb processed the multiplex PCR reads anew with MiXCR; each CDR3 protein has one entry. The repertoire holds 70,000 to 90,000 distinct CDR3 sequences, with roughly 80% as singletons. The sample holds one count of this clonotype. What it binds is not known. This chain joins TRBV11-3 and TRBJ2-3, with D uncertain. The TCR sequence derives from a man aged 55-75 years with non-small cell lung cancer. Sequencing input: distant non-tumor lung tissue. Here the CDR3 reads CASSFQLSDTQYF. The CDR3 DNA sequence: TGTGCCAGCAGCTTTCAGTTGTCGGATACGCAGTATTTT.